These 15 T cell receptor beta chains came from one sample sequenced in a study of T cells expressing NK-cell markers. TCRdb processed the 5' RACE reads again and assigns one entry to each CDR3 protein, with no DNA. Here the sample table reports 300,000 to 450,000 distinct CDR3 sequences. Material: blood T cells: a sorted CD56 or NKG2C T cell subset, CD4+ or CD8+ T cells, or bulk PBMC T cells (not recorded which). These receptors all come from a man aged 18-75 years in good health.

The rearrangement links TRBV7-8 to TRBJ2-6; TCRdb gives TRBD1 as the D gene, but with no DNA this cannot be confirmed. Per the germline V gene, CDR1 is SGHVS and CDR2 is FQNEAQ. The CDR3 has 18 residues. The CDR3 sequence is CASSSRYGIGSGANVLTF.

The genes are TRBV6-5 and TRBJ2-5; TCRdb's assignment of TRBD1 cannot be checked, as there is no DNA. Germline CDR1 and CDR2: MNHEY and SVGAGI. This CDR3 has 18 residues. The CDR3 here is CASSYSQGRRGRQETQYF.

This chain joins TRBV5-1 and TRBJ2-1. The CDR3 is made up of 14 amino acids. Germline V gene data show CDR1 as SGHRS and CDR2 as YFSETQ. CDR3 amino acids: CASSLLSVLNEQFF.

The chain employs TRBV20-1 and TRBJ2-3. The germline V gene encodes CDR1 DFQATT and CDR2 SNEGSKA (reference sequence). The CDR3 consists of 14 residues. The CDR3 reads CSAREVIIGDTQYF.

The V and J genes are TRBV6-1 and TRBJ2-7. The CDR3 runs to 14 residues. Germline V CDR1 and CDR2: MNHNS, SASEGT. CDR3: CASSEQASSYEQYF.

The rearrangement links TRBV14 to TRBJ2-7. The CDR3 is 14 residues long. Germline V gene sequence: CDR1 SGHDN, CDR2 FVKESK. CDR3 loop: CASSHFGSLYEQYF.

The chain joins TRBV6-4 to TRBJ2-1; the TCRdb call, TRBD2, lacks DNA for checking. Per the germline V gene, CDR1 is MRHNA and CDR2 is SNTAGT. The CDR3 totals 15 residues. The chain's CDR3 is CASSALAGWNNEQFF.

The chain employs TRBV2 and TRBJ1-6; TCRdb's D gene call, TRBD1, goes unchecked for lack of DNA. The CDR3 covers 14 residues. From germline, CDR1 is SNHLY and CDR2 FYNNEI. This chain's CDR3 is CASRIRGENSPLHF.

The chain couples TRBV5-5 to TRBJ1-6; TCRdb's D gene call, TRBD1, goes unchecked for lack of DNA. The CDR3 loop spans 14 amino acids. The germline CDR1 and CDR2 sequences are SGHKS and YYEKEE (reference sequence). The CDR3 reads CASSLSPKNSPLHF.

The chain has TRBV5-1 and TRBJ2-2; with no DNA, the TCRdb D assignment of TRBD1 cannot be verified. The CDR3 length is 18 residues. Germline values: CDR1 SGHRS, CDR2 YFSETQ. The CDR3 region is CASSPKKGQGAGTGELFF. Full variable domain (rest looked up from reference TRBV5-1 and TRBJ2-2): KAGVTQTPRYLIKTRGQQVTLSCSPISGHRSVSWYQQTPGQGLQFLFEYFSETQRNKGNFPGRFSGRQFSNSRSEMNVSTLELGDSALYLCASSPKKGQGAGTGELFFGEGSRLTVL.

This chain links TRBV6-1 with TRBJ1-5. CDR3 length: 14 amino acids. In germline, CDR1 is MNHNS, CDR2 SASEGT. The CDR3 spells CASSDGPSNQPQHF.

This chain connects TRBV29-1 to TRBJ2-5. Germline CDR1 SQVTM, CDR2 ANQGSEA. This CDR3 region has 13 residues. CDR3 in amino acids: CSVKTALGETQYF.

V is TRBV7-3 and J is TRBJ2-2; absent DNA, TCRdb's TRBD1 call cannot be checked. CDR1 and CDR2 from the germline V gene are SGHTA and FQGTGA. The CDR3 has 15 amino acids. The CDR3 reads CASSKQGANTGELFF.

This CDR3 reads CASRPGLAYGYTF. The rearrangement joins TRBV6-1 to TRBJ1-2; with no DNA, the TCRdb D assignment of TRBD1 cannot be verified. The germline V gene encodes CDR1 MNHNS and CDR2 SASEGT. The CDR3 runs 13 residues.

V usage is TRBV10-3 and J usage is TRBJ2-7; with no DNA, the TCRdb D assignment of TRBD1 cannot be verified. CDR1 is ENHRY, CDR2 SYGVKD, per germline. The CDR3 is 12 residues long. The CDR3 reads CAIRDTENEQYF.